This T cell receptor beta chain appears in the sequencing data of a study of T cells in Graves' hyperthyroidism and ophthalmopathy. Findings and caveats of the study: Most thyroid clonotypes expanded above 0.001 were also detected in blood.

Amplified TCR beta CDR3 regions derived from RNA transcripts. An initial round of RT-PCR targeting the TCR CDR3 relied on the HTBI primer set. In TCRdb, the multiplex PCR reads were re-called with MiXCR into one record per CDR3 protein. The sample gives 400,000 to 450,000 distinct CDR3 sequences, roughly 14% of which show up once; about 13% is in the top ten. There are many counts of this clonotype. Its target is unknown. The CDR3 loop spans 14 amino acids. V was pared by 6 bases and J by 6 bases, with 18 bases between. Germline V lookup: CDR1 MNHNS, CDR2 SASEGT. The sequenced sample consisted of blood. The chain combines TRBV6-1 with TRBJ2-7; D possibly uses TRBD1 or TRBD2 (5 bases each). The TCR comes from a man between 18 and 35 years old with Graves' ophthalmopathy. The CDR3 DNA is TGTGCCAGCAGCGCCGGGACCGAGGGTTTCGAGCAGTACTTC. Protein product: CASSAGTEGFEQYF.